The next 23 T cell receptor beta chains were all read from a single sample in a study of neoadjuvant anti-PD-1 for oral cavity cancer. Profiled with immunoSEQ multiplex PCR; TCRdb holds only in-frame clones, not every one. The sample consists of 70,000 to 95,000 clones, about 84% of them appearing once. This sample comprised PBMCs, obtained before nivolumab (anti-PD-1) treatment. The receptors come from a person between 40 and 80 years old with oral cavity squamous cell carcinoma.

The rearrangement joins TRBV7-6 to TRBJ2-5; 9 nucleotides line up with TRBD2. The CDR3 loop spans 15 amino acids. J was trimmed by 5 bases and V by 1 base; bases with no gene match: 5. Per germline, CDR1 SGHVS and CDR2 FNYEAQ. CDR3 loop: CASSLGGRAAETQYF. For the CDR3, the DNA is TGTGCCAGCAGCTTAGGCGGGAGGGCCGCGGAGACCCAGTACTTC.

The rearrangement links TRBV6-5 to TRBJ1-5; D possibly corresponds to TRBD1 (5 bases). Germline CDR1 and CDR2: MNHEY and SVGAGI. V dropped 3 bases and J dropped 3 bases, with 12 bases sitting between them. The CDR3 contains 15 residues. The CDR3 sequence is CASSYGQGNNQPQHF. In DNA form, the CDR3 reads TGTGCCAGCAGTTATGGTCAGGGCAACAATCAGCCCCAGCATTTT.

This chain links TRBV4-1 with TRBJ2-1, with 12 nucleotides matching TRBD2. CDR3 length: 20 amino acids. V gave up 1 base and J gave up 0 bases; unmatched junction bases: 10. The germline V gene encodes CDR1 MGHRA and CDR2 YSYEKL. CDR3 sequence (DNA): TGCGCCAGCAGCCAAGGGCTCACCCTAGCGGGAGGGAGCTCCTACAATGAGCAGTTCTTC. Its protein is CASSQGLTLAGGSSYNEQFF.

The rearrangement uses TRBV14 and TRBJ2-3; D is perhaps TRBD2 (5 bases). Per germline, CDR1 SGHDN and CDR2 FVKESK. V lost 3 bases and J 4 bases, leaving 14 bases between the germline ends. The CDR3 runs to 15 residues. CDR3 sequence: CASSHVNRGSDTQYF. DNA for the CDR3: TGTGCCAGCAGCCACGTCAATCGGGGATCAGATACGCAGTATTTT.

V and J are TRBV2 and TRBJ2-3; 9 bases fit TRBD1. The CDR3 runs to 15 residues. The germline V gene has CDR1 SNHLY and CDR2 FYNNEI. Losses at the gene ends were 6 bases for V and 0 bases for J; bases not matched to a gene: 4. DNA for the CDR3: TGTGCCAGCAGCGGGACAGGGCTAAGCACAGATACGCAGTATTTT. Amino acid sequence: CASSGTGLSTDTQYF. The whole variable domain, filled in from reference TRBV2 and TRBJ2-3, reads EPEVTQTPSHQVTQMGQEVILRCVPISNHLYFYWYRQILGQKVEFLVSFYNNEISEKSEIFDDQFSVERPDGSNFTLKIRSTKLEDSAMYFCASSGTGLSTDTQYFGPGTRLTVL.

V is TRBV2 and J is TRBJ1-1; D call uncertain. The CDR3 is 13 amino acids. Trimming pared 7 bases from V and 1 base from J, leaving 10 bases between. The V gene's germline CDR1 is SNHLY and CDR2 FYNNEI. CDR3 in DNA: TGTGCCAGCAACGCAGAAACGAACACTGAAGCTTTCTTT. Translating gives CASNAETNTEAFF. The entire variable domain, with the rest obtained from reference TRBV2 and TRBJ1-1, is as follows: EPEVTQTPSHQVTQMGQEVILRCVPISNHLYFYWYRQILGQKVEFLVSFYNNEISEKSEIFDDQFSVERPDGSNFTLKIRSTKLEDSAMYFCASNAETNTEAFFGQGTRLTVV.

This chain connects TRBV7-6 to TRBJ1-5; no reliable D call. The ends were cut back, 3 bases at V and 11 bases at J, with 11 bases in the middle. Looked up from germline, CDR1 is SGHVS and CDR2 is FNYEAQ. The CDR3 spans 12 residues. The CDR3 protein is CASSLVGETQHF. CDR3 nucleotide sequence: TGTGCCAGCAGCTTGGTCGGAGAAACCCAGCATTTT.

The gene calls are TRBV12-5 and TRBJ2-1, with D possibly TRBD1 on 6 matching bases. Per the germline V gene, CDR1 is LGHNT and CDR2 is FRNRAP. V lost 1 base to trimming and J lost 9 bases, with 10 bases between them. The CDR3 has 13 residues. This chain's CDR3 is CASGLDPGAEQFF. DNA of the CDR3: TGTGCTAGTGGTTTGGACCCAGGGGCTGAGCAGTTCTTC.

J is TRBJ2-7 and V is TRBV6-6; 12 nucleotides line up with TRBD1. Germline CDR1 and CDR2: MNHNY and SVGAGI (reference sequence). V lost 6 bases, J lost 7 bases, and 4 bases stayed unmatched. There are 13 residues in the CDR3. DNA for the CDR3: TGTGCCAGCAGGGGACAGGGGGCGATTGAGCAGTACTTC. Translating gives CASRGQGAIEQYF.

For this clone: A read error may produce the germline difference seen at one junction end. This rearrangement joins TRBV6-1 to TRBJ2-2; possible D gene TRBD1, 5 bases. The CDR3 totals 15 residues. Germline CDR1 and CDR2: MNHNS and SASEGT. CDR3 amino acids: CASSVWSGNSGELFF. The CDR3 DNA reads TGTGCCAGCAGTGTCTGGTCAGGGAACTCCGGGGAGCTGTTTTTT.

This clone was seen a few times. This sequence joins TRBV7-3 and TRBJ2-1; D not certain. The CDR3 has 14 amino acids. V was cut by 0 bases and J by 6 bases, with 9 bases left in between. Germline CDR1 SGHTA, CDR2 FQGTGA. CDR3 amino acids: CASSLTVAANEQFF. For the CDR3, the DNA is TGTGCCAGCAGCTTAACGGTTGCTGCCAATGAGCAGTTCTTC.

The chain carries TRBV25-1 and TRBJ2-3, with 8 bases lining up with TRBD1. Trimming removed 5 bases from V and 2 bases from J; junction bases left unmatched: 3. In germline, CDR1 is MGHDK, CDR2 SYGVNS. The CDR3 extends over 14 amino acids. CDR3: CASSRQGITDTQYF. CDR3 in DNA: TGTGCCAGCAGTCGACAGGGGATCACAGATACGCAGTATTTT.

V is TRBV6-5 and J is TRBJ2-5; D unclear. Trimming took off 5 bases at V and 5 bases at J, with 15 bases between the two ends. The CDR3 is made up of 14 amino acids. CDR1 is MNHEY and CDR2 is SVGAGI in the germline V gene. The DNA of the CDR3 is TGTGCCAGCAGTCCTGACTGGTCCGGGGAGACCCAGTACTTC. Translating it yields CASSPDWSGETQYF.

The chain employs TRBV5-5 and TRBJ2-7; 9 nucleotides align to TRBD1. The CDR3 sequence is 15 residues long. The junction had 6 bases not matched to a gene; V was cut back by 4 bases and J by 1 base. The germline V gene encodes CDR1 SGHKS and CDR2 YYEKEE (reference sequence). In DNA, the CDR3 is TGTGCCAGCAGCCAGGACAGGGGAGGGTCCTACGAGCAGTACTTC. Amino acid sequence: CASSQDRGGSYEQYF.

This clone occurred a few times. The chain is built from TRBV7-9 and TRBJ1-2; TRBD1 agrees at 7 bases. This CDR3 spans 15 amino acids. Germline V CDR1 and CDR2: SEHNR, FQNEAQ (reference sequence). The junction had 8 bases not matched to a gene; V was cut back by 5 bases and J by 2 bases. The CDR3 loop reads CASSPPDRRNYGYTF. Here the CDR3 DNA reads TGTGCCAGCAGCCCACCGGACAGGAGAAACTATGGCTACACCTTC.

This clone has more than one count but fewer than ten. For the CDR3, the DNA is TGTGCCAGCAGCGGGGGGCTAGCCTCGGCGAACACCGGGGAGCTGTTTTTT. Its protein product is CASSGGLASANTGELFF. The V call is TRBV28, the J call TRBJ2-2, with TRBD2 as a possible D gene (7 bases). The CDR3 runs to 17 residues. V lost 6 bases and J lost 0, with 17 bases in between. Germline assignment: CDR1 MDHEN and CDR2 SYDVKM.

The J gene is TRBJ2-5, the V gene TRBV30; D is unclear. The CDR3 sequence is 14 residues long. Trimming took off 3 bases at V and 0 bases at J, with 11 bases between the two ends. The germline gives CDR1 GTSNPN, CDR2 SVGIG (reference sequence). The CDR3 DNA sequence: TGTGCCTGGAGGGGATGGACGGACCAAGAGACCCAGTACTTC. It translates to CAWRGWTDQETQYF. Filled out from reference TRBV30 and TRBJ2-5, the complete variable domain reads SQTIHQWPATLVQPVGSPLSLECTVEGTSNPNLYWYRQAAGRGLQLLFYSVGIGQISSEVPQNLSASRPQDRQFILSSKKLLLSDSGFYLCAWRGWTDQETQYFGPGTRLLVL.

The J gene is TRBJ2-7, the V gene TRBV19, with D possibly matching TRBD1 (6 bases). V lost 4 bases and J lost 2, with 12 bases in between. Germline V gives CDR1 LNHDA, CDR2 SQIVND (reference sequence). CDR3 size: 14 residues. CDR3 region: CASSREQGPYEQYF. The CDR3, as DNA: TGTGCCAGTAGTAGAGAACAGGGACCCTACGAGCAGTACTTC.

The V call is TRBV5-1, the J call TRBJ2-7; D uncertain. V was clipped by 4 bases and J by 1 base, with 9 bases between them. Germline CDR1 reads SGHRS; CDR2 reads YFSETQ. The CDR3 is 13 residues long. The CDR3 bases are TGCGCCAGCAGCGAACTCCCTTCCTACGAGCAGTACTTC. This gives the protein CASSELPSYEQYF.

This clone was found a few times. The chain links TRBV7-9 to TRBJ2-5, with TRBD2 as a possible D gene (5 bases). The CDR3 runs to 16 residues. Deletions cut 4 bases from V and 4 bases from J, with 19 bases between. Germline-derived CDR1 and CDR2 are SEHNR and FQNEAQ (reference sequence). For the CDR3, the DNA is TGTGCCAGCAGCTCTAAACGGACGGGCGGAGGAGAGACCCAGTACTTC. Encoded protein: CASSSKRTGGGETQYF.

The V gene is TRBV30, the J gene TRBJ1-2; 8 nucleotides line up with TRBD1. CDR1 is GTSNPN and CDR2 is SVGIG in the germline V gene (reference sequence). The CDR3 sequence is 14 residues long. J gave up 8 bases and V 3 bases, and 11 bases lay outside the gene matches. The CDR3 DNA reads TGTGCCTGGAGGGATGAGTGGGCAGGGGGCGGCTACACCTTC. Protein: CAWRDEWAGGGYTF.

Here the CDR3 reads CASLGGLSSYEQYF. The CDR3 DNA sequence: TGTGCCAGTTTGGGGGGCTTATCTTCCTACGAGCAGTACTTC. The V call is TRBV25-1, the J call TRBJ2-7; the D call may be TRBD1 or TRBD2 (6 bases each). The CDR3 has 14 amino acids. Trimming removed 9 bases from V and 1 base from J, with 16 bases in between. CDR1 and CDR2 (germline): MGHDK, SYGVNS.

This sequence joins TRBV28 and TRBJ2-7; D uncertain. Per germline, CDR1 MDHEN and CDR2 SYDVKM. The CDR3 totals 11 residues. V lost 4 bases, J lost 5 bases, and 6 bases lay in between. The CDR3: CASSSRNEQYF. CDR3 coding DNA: TGTGCCAGCAGTTCCCGGAACGAGCAGTACTTC.